Each of the 21 T cell receptor beta chains below was sequenced from the same sample in a study of pediatric ulcerative colitis. Some clones are missing from TCRdb's copy, which holds only in-frame ones; the method was immunoSEQ multiplex PCR. The sample has tens of thousands of clones, roughly four fifths seen once. Sequenced input: blood. Source of these receptors: a boy aged 5-17 years with severe ulcerative colitis.

The genes are TRBV14 and TRBJ2-5, with D maybe TRBD2 (5 bases). The V gene's germline CDR1 is SGHDN and CDR2 FVKESK. The length of the CDR3 is 12 residues. V lost 8 bases to trimming and J lost 4 bases, with 11 bases between them. CDR3 sequence (DNA): TGTGCCAGCCGGCATGCGGGAGAGACCCAGTACTTC. It translates to CASRHAGETQYF.

This clone was picked up one time. The chain combines TRBV7-3 with TRBJ2-5; D remains unclear. Germline values: CDR1 SGHTA, CDR2 FQGTGA. This CDR3 is 13 amino acids long. Trimming pared 5 bases from V and 7 bases from J, leaving 14 bases between. The CDR3 spells CASSRSMAGTQYF. DNA of the CDR3: TGTGCCAGCAGCCGAAGTATGGCAGGGACCCAGTACTTC.

The chain is built from TRBV4-3 and TRBJ2-1, with D possibly being TRBD1 or TRBD2 (5 bases each). The CDR3 is 22 residues long. Trimming removed 1 base at V and 0 bases at J, with 28 bases between. Looked up from germline, CDR1 is LGHNA and CDR2 is YSLEER. The CDR3 sequence: CASSQGFGRRDGEKNSYNEQFF. CDR3 nucleotide sequence: TGCGCCAGCAGCCAAGGGTTCGGCCGCCGGGACGGGGAAAAGAACTCCTACAATGAGCAGTTCTTC.

CDR3 protein: CASRWVSGTQYF. CDR3 nucleotide sequence: TGTGCCAGCAGATGGGTATCGGGGACCCAGTACTTC. V and J are TRBV2 and TRBJ2-5; D is ambiguous. Germline CDR1 SNHLY, CDR2 FYNNEI. Between the trimmed V and J ends, which lost 6 bases and 7 bases, there was a span of 12 bases. The CDR3 has 12 residues.

The chain links TRBV11-1 to TRBJ2-2; 8 nucleotides align to TRBD1. Germline trimming cut 4 bases from V and 8 bases from J; bases unmatched to any gene: 9. Germline CDR1 reads SGHAT; CDR2 reads FQDESV (reference sequence). This CDR3 is built from 15 residues. The CDR3 DNA reads as TGTGCCAGCAGCTCCCAATTCGACAGGGGTGGGGAGCTGTTTTTT. It codes for CASSSQFDRGGELFF.

V usage is TRBV7-6 and J usage is TRBJ2-7; no clear D gene. Germline loops: CDR1 SGHVS, CDR2 FNYEAQ. This CDR3 has 15 residues. The V end was cut by 1 base, the J end by 1 base, with 11 bases between. The DNA for the CDR3 is TGTGCCAGCAGCTTAGATGTTGGGGTATCCTACGAGCAGTACTTC. Protein sequence: CASSLDVGVSYEQYF. Together with reference TRBV7-6 and TRBJ2-7, the CDR3 gives the full variable domain: GAGVSQSPRYKVTKRGQDVALRCDPISGHVSLYWYRQALGQGPEFLTYFNYEAQQDKSGLPNDRFSAERPEGSISTLTIQRTEQRDSAMYRCASSLDVGVSYEQYFGPGTRLTVT.

V gene TRBV10-3 combines with J gene TRBJ2-2; D may be TRBD1 or TRBD2 (5 bases each). The V gene lost 10 bases and the J gene lost 3 bases, with 15 bases spanning the gap. This CDR3 comprises 14 residues. CDR1 is ENHRY, CDR2 SYGVKD, per germline. The CDR3 bases are TGTGCCACCCTAGGGGAGTTGGACACCGGGGAGCTGTTTTTT. It specifies CATLGELDTGELFF.

The genes are TRBV25-1 and TRBJ1-3; D might be TRBD1 (6 bases). The CDR3 has 16 residues. Looked up from germline, CDR1 is MGHDK and CDR2 is SYGVNS. Trimming removed 8 bases at V and 0 bases at J, with 17 bases between. CDR3 DNA sequence: TGTGCCAGCTCCACAATGGACAGTCGCTCTGGAAACACCATATATTTT. This translates into CASSTMDSRSGNTIYF. Full variable domain (missing parts from reference TRBV25-1 and TRBJ1-3): EADIYQTPRYLVIGTGKKITLECSQTMGHDKMYWYQQDPGMELHLIHYSYGVNSTEKGDLSSESTVSRIRTEHFPLTLESARPSHTSQYLCASSTMDSRSGNTIYFGEGSWLTVV.

The chain links TRBV6-5 to TRBJ2-3, with unresolved D. This CDR3 has 14 amino acids. Looked up from germline, CDR1 is MNHEY and CDR2 is SVGAGI. Between the trimmed V and J ends, which lost 1 base and 2 bases, there was a span of 7 bases. The chain's CDR3 is CASSYWADTDTQYF. The CDR3 nucleotides read TGTGCCAGCAGTTACTGGGCCGACACAGATACGCAGTATTTT.

This chain uses TRBV6-1 with TRBJ2-7, with TRBD2 matching 11 bases. Germline values: CDR1 MNHNS, CDR2 SASEGT. The J segment lost 3 bases and the V segment lost 0 bases, leaving 4 bases of the junction unmatched. The CDR3 is 16 residues long. DNA of the CDR3: TGTGCCAGCAGTGAAGCCTCCGGACTAGCGGGCTACGAGCAGTACTTC. Protein: CASSEASGLAGYEQYF.

DNA for the CDR3: TGCAGCACCCCTGAAGCTTTCTTT. Amino acid sequence: CSTPEAFF. This sequence joins TRBV29-1 and TRBJ1-1; D not certain. This CDR3 is 8 amino acids long. Germline CDR1 reads SQVTM; CDR2 reads ANQGSEA. V was cut by 8 bases and J by 6 bases, with 4 bases left in between.

The chain couples TRBV6-6 to TRBJ2-7, with D perhaps TRBD2 (6 bases). CDR1 is MNHNY, CDR2 SVGAGI, per germline (reference sequence). This CDR3 is 14 amino acids long. V lost 11 bases to trimming and J lost 0 bases, with 17 bases between them. CDR3 sequence reads: CAAGGTRSSYEQYF. For the CDR3, the DNA is TGTGCCGCTGGGGGGACGCGTAGCTCCTACGAGCAGTACTTC.

The chain links TRBV29-1 to TRBJ1-1; D is unclear. Trimming shortened V by 4 bases and J by 3 bases, and 9 bases separated the two germline ends. Germline CDR1 is SQVTM and CDR2 is ANQGSEA. The CDR3 loop spans 12 amino acids. In DNA form, the CDR3 reads TGCAGCGTTGGGGGAGGGTACACTGAAGCTTTCTTT. Translating gives CSVGGGYTEAFF.

The rearrangement uses TRBV5-1 and TRBJ2-2; D possibly corresponds to TRBD1 (5 bases). The CDR3 covers 22 residues. The germline gives CDR1 SGHRS, CDR2 YFSETQ. Trimming removed 0 bases at V and 3 bases at J, with 30 bases between. CDR3 amino acids: CASSLVILGAARTLWDTGELFF. In DNA form, the CDR3 reads TGCGCCAGCAGCTTGGTTATCTTAGGGGCAGCGAGGACCCTCTGGGACACCGGGGAGCTGTTTTTT. Supplemented by reference TRBV5-1 and TRBJ2-2, the full variable domain reads KAGVTQTPRYLIKTRGQQVTLSCSPISGHRSVSWYQQTPGQGLQFLFEYFSETQRNKGNFPGRFSGRQFSNSRSEMNVSTLELGDSALYLCASSLVILGAARTLWDTGELFFGEGSRLTVL.

The genes are TRBV6-5 and TRBJ1-2; tentative D call: TRBD1 (6 bases). CDR1 and CDR2 (germline): MNHEY, SVGAGI. V was trimmed by 6 bases and J by 4 bases, leaving 12 bases between them. This CDR3 spans 13 amino acids. The DNA of the CDR3 is TGTGCCAGCAGAATACAGGGTACCTATGGCTACACCTTC. The encoded protein is CASRIQGTYGYTF.

This clone is a singleton in its sample. The chain combines TRBV7-2 with TRBJ2-7; no clear D. The CDR3 extends over 15 amino acids. Germline V CDR1 and CDR2: SGHTA, FQGNSA. Trimming stripped 5 bases from V and 5 bases from J, with 19 bases between. The CDR3 sequence: CASSIGPYLWDEQYF. CDR3 sequence (DNA): TGTGCCAGCAGCATCGGACCGTATCTATGGGACGAGCAGTACTTC.

The chain couples TRBV28 to TRBJ1-6; D is ambiguous. With 6 bases removed from V and 2 bases from J, the gap between germline ends came to 14 bases. The V gene's germline CDR1 is MDHEN and CDR2 SYDVKM. The CDR3 has 16 amino acids. The CDR3 coding sequence is TGTGCCAGCAGCACAACCCGGGCCACCTATAATTCACCCCTCCACTTT. Translating gives CASSTTRATYNSPLHF. Filled out from reference TRBV28 and TRBJ1-6, the complete variable domain reads DVKVTQSSRYLVKRTGEKVFLECVQDMDHENMFWYRQDPGLGLRLIYFSYDVKMKEKGDIPEGYSVSREKKERFSLILESASTNQTSMYLCASSTTRATYNSPLHFGNGTRLTVT.

The V call is TRBV2, the J call TRBJ1-1; the match to TRBD1 covers 7 bases. Losses at the gene ends were 6 bases for V and 5 bases for J; bases not matched to a gene: 3. The CDR3 is made up of 12 amino acids. Germline assignment: CDR1 SNHLY and CDR2 FYNNEI. The CDR3 loop reads CASRLTGTEAFF. The DNA for the CDR3 is TGTGCCAGCAGACTGACAGGGACTGAAGCTTTCTTT.

The chain is built from TRBV7-8 and TRBJ1-1; TRBD1 aligns across 10 bases. The CDR3 has 15 amino acids. CDR1 and CDR2 (germline): SGHVS, FQNEAQ. The ends lost 5 bases at V and 4 bases at J; junction bases unmatched: 7. This chain's CDR3 is CASSKGQGSLTEAFF. The CDR3 DNA follows: TGTGCCAGCAGCAAGGGACAGGGGTCCCTCACTGAAGCTTTCTTT.

The rearrangement joins TRBV5-1 to TRBJ2-7, with D unresolved. The V gene's germline CDR1 is SGHRS and CDR2 YFSETQ. The CDR3 is made up of 15 amino acids. The V end was cut by 0 bases, the J end by 3 bases, with 13 bases between. In DNA, the CDR3 is TGCGCCAGCAGCTTGGTAGAGACAAGTAGCTACGAGCAGTACTTC. Translating it yields CASSLVETSSYEQYF.

The chain links TRBV6-6 to TRBJ2-5, with TRBD1 matching 10 bases. CDR1 and CDR2 (germline): MNHNY, SVGAGI (reference sequence). Trimming took 2 bases from V and 3 from J; bases not matched to a gene: 0. This CDR3 region has 14 residues. CDR3 nucleotide sequence: TGTGCCAGCAGTTACGGACAGGGGGAAGAGACCCAGTACTTC. Protein: CASSYGQGEETQYF.